This entry lists 12 T cell receptor beta chains sequenced from one sample in a study of shared clonotypes between healthy human individuals. Some clones are missing from TCRdb's copy, which holds only in-frame ones; the method was immunoSEQ multiplex PCR. Of 300,000 to 350,000 clones in the sample, about 73% were seen once. Source material: memory CD4+ T cells sorted from blood. The subset is: CD45RA-negative fraction. The receptors derive from a man aged 25 to 40 in good health.

The CDR3 spells CASSLIQTSSYNEQFF. In nucleotides, the CDR3 is TGTGCCAGCAGCTTAATCCAGACCAGCTCCTACAATGAGCAGTTCTTC. The chain has TRBV7-9 and TRBJ2-1; D gene uncertain. Trimming shortened V by 2 bases and J by 0 bases, and 11 bases separated the two germline ends. Germline CDR1 reads SEHNR; CDR2 reads FQNEAQ (reference sequence). The length of the CDR3 is 16 residues. The full variable domain, completed using reference TRBV7-9 and TRBJ2-1, is DTGVSQNPRHKITKRGQNVTFRCDPISEHNRLYWYRQTLGQGPEFLTYFQNEAQLEKSRLLSDRFSAERPKGSFSTLEIQRTEQGDSAMYLCASSLIQTSSYNEQFFGPGTRLTVL.

V and J are TRBV2 and TRBJ2-7; a possible D gene is TRBD1 (6 bases). Germline-derived CDR1 and CDR2 are SNHLY and FYNNEI. With 7 bases removed from V and 2 bases from J, the gap between germline ends came to 12 bases. This CDR3 comprises 13 residues. CDR3 loop: CASMEDSTYEQYF. CDR3 nucleotides: TGTGCCAGCATGGAGGACAGTACCTACGAGCAGTACTTC.

This clone was picked up a small number of times. The gene calls are TRBV2 and TRBJ1-5; D is unresolved. V lost 4 bases and J lost 6, with 10 bases in between. The CDR3 is 13 amino acids. CDR1 is SNHLY and CDR2 is FYNNEI in the germline V gene. In DNA form, the CDR3 reads TGTGCCAGCAGTGTTTGGGAAGGTCAGCCCCAGCATTTT. Its protein is CASSVWEGQPQHF.

The rearrangement links TRBV4-1 to TRBJ2-4, with a weak D call TRBD1 (6 bases). Trimming took off 2 bases at V and 7 bases at J, with 12 bases between the two ends. There are 14 residues in the CDR3. CDR1 and CDR2 from the germline V gene are MGHRA and YSYEKL. This CDR3 reads CASSQNRETNIQYF. The CDR3 DNA follows: TGCGCCAGCAGCCAAAACAGGGAGACGAACATTCAGTACTTC.

The V and J genes are TRBV6-5 and TRBJ2-1, with 12 bases matching TRBD2. V gave up 5 bases and J gave up 13 bases; unmatched junction bases: 3. Germline CDR1 is MNHEY and CDR2 is SVGAGI. The CDR3 is 12 amino acids. The CDR3 here is CASSGLAGLQFF. The CDR3 region has the DNA TGTGCCAGCAGTGGACTAGCGGGACTACAGTTCTTC.

This clone was detected only a few times. The chain has TRBV18 and TRBJ1-1, with 11 nucleotides matching TRBD1. Per the germline V gene, CDR1 is KGHSH and CDR2 is LQKENI. V was clipped by 3 bases and J by 8 bases; unmatched bases: 2. The CDR3 length is 13 residues. Here the CDR3 DNA reads TGTGCCAGCTCACCGGGACAGGGGGTCGAAGCTTTCTTT. Translating it yields CASSPGQGVEAFF.

V usage is TRBV7-8 and J usage is TRBJ1-1, with 7 positions matching TRBD1. The CDR3 totals 15 residues. Trimming cost V 1 base and J 4 bases; bases outside gene matches: 6. Germline assignment: CDR1 SGHVS and CDR2 FQNEAQ. The CDR3: CASSLDLGTATEAFF. The CDR3, as DNA: TGTGCCAGCAGCTTAGATCTCGGGACAGCCACTGAAGCTTTCTTT.

The rearrangement links TRBV28 to TRBJ1-1, with unresolved D. Trimming took 6 bases from V and 4 from J, leaving 9 bases between them. The CDR3 is made up of 12 amino acids. Germline values: CDR1 MDHEN, CDR2 SYDVKM. CDR3 loop: CASRGGPTEAFF. The CDR3 DNA reads TGTGCCAGCAGGGGTGGGCCCACTGAAGCTTTCTTT.

This clone is a singleton in its sample. J is TRBJ2-6 and V is TRBV27; D is perhaps TRBD1 (6 bases). Trimming stripped 7 bases from V and 2 bases from J, with 9 bases between. CDR3 length: 14 residues. CDR1 is MNHEY, CDR2 SMNVEV, per germline (reference sequence). Here the CDR3 DNA reads TGTGCCAGCACAGGGGCGACTGGGGCCAACGTCCTGACTTTC. Translation: CASTGATGANVLTF.

J is TRBJ2-1 and V is TRBV28, with D tentatively TRBD2 (5 bases). V shed 4 bases and J shed 8 bases, with 9 bases lying between them. The CDR3 totals 12 residues. Looked up from germline, CDR1 is MDHEN and CDR2 is SYDVKM. DNA for the CDR3: TGTGCCAGCAGTTCCAGCGGTTATGAGCAGTTCTTC. Its translation is CASSSSGYEQFF.

A single count supports this clone. This sequence joins TRBV20-1 and TRBJ1-6, with no clear D. V lost 5 bases, J lost 8 bases, and 7 bases lay in between. CDR1 is DFQATT and CDR2 is SNEGSKA in the germline V gene (reference sequence). The CDR3 covers 11 residues. In DNA form, the CDR3 reads TGCAGTGCTCGTCGCGATTCACCCCTCCACTTT. Residues: CSARRDSPLHF.

The V gene is TRBV5-4, the J gene TRBJ2-7, with TRBD2 matching over 11 bases. Germline V CDR1 and CDR2: SGHNT, YYREEE (reference sequence). This CDR3 spans 16 amino acids. V lost 0 bases to trimming and J lost 7 bases; unmatched junction nucleotides: 9. DNA of the CDR3: TGTGCCAGCAGCTTGGAGGGGACTAGCGGAGGTAGGGAGCAGTACTTC. Its protein is CASSLEGTSGGREQYF.